Listed here are 30 T cell receptor beta chains from one sample, sequenced in a study of PD-L1 blockade in urothelial cancer. Assay used: immunoSEQ multiplex PCR; TCRdb lists only in-frame clones, some missing. The data hold 65,000 to 80,000 clones, with under 90% observed a single time. The sequenced sample was PBMCs, obtained around atezolizumab (anti-PD-L1) treatment. Receptors were obtained from a man between 65 and 80 years old with urothelial cancer.

The chain combines TRBV28 with TRBJ2-7; D uncertain. V lost 8 bases to trimming and J lost 0 bases, with 14 bases between them. The CDR3 runs 14 residues. Looked up from germline, CDR1 is MDHEN and CDR2 is SYDVKM. The chain's CDR3 is CASGPPGSSYEQYF. The CDR3 bases are TGTGCCAGCGGGCCTCCCGGCAGCTCCTACGAGCAGTACTTC.

This rearrangement joins TRBV5-1 to TRBJ2-1; 9 nucleotides line up with TRBD2. The CDR3 contains 16 residues. Germline-derived CDR1 and CDR2 are SGHRS and YFSETQ. V shed 3 bases, J shed 2 bases, and the junction held 6 bases outside the gene matches. CDR3: CASSSLGGRAYNEQFF. CDR3 in DNA: TGCGCCAGCAGCTCCCTGGGCGGGAGGGCCTACAATGAGCAGTTCTTC.

To note about this clone: Other DNA sequences in this sample translate to the same CDR3. The chain carries TRBV5-1 and TRBJ1-4; TRBD1 matches at 7 bases. Per germline, CDR1 SGHRS and CDR2 YFSETQ. The trim removed 3 bases at V and 7 bases at J, leaving 9 bases unmatched. The CDR3 loop spans 15 amino acids. The CDR3 spells CASSYDRASSEKLFF. CDR3 DNA sequence: TGCGCCAGCAGCTACGACAGGGCCTCCTCTGAAAAACTGTTTTTT.

The rearrangement links TRBV5-5 to TRBJ1-2; D uncertain. V was cut by 0 bases and J by 4 bases, with 10 bases left in between. Germline loops: CDR1 SGHKS, CDR2 YYEKEE (reference sequence). This CDR3 spans 14 amino acids. CDR3: CASSLAGVGYGYTF. In DNA, the CDR3 is TGTGCCAGCAGCTTGGCCGGGGTGGGCTATGGCTACACCTTC.

The rearrangement uses TRBV28 and TRBJ2-1; 10 bases line up with TRBD1. The trim removed 2 bases at V and 2 bases at J, leaving 3 bases unmatched. The length of the CDR3 is 16 residues. Germline CDR1 and CDR2: MDHEN and SYDVKM. The CDR3 loop reads CASSLPTGGAYNEQFF. CDR3 DNA: TGTGCCAGCAGTTTACCGACAGGGGGCGCCTACAATGAGCAGTTCTTC.

The chain is built from TRBV10-3 and TRBJ2-1; perhaps TRBD2 as D (5 bases). In germline, CDR1 is ENHRY, CDR2 SYGVKD. The V gene lost 5 bases and the J gene lost 9 bases, with 11 bases spanning the gap. The CDR3 is 12 residues long. The DNA of the CDR3 is TGTGCCATCAGTAGGACTCAGAGTGAGCAGTTCTTC. Translating it yields CAISRTQSEQFF.

The J gene is TRBJ1-1, the V gene TRBV27, with D unclear. CDR3 length equals 18 residues. The V gene's germline CDR1 is MNHEY and CDR2 SMNVEV (reference sequence). V lost 3 bases and J 0 bases, leaving 20 bases between the germline ends. CDR3: CASSLKGPGGIMNTEAFF. The CDR3 DNA reads as TGTGCCAGCAGTTTGAAGGGTCCGGGCGGGATAATGAACACTGAAGCTTTCTTT.

This clone was counted between two and nine times. V is TRBV18 and J is TRBJ2-7; TRBD1 matches at 7 bases. The CDR3 length is 13 residues. With 5 bases clipped from V and 4 bases from J, the junction kept 5 bases outside the gene matches. Germline loops: CDR1 KGHSH, CDR2 LQKENI. CDR3 region: CASSSQTGYEQYF. The DNA of the CDR3 is TGTGCCAGCTCATCTCAGACAGGGTACGAGCAGTACTTC. Together with reference TRBV18 and TRBJ2-7, the CDR3 gives the full variable domain: NAGVMQNPRHLVRRRGQEARLRCSPMKGHSHVYWYRQLPEEGLKFMVYLQKENIIDESGMPKERFSAEFPKEGPSILRIQQVVRGDSAAYFCASSSQTGYEQYFGPGTRLTVT.

V usage is TRBV7-9 and J usage is TRBJ2-1; 10 nucleotides line up with TRBD2. Trimming cost V 0 bases and J 3 bases; bases outside gene matches: 5. Germline CDR1 and CDR2: SEHNR and FQNEAQ (reference sequence). The CDR3 has 17 residues. The CDR3 DNA reads TGTGCCAGCAGCTTAGCGGCTAGCGGGAGTATCTACAATGAGCAGTTCTTC. As protein: CASSLAASGSIYNEQFF.

The rearrangement joins TRBV29-1 to TRBJ1-5, with D possibly being TRBD1 (5 bases). The CDR3 runs 12 residues. In germline, CDR1 is SQVTM, CDR2 ANQGSEA. With 8 bases removed from V and 7 bases from J, the gap between germline ends came to 15 bases. The CDR3 region is CSIREGEQPQHF. The CDR3 nucleotides are TGCAGCATCAGGGAGGGCGAGCAGCCCCAGCATTTT.

The chain recombines TRBV10-1 with TRBJ2-3; 10 bases are shared with TRBD2. Losses at the gene ends were 0 bases for V and 6 bases for J; bases not matched to a gene: 6. Looked up from germline, CDR1 is WNHNN and CDR2 is SYGVQD (reference sequence). The CDR3 contains 16 residues. CDR3 DNA sequence: TGCGCCAGCAGTGAGTCGATAGCGGGAGGTTTGGATACGCAGTATTTT. As protein: CASSESIAGGLDTQYF.

This CDR3 reads CASRWGGNYGYTF. For the CDR3, the DNA is TGTGCCAGCAGGTGGGGAGGCAACTATGGCTACACCTTC. The chain joins TRBV25-1 to TRBJ1-2; D uncertain. CDR3 length: 13 amino acids. With 6 bases removed from V and 2 bases from J, the gap between germline ends came to 10 bases. Germline V gives CDR1 MGHDK, CDR2 SYGVNS.

As for this clone: This specimen includes other DNA sequences encoding the same CDR3. This sequence joins TRBV9 and TRBJ1-5, with TRBD1 as a possible D gene (6 bases). The CDR3 has 14 residues. V dropped 0 bases and J dropped 4 bases, with 8 bases sitting between them. The V gene's germline CDR1 is SGDLS and CDR2 YYNGEE. The CDR3 here is CASSVGTGNQPQHF. The CDR3 bases are TGTGCCAGCAGCGTAGGCACAGGGAATCAGCCCCAGCATTTT.

J is TRBJ2-5 and V is TRBV18, with D perhaps matching TRBD2 (5 bases). This CDR3 has 12 residues. Deletions cut 5 bases from V and 2 bases from J, with 6 bases between. CDR1 is KGHSH and CDR2 is LQKENI in the germline V gene. This chain's CDR3 is CASSGEQETQYF. DNA for the CDR3: TGTGCCAGCTCAGGGGAGCAAGAGACCCAGTACTTC.

The DNA for the CDR3 is TGCGCCAGCAGCACACCTGGGCGCCCCGAGCAGTACTTC. This sequence encodes CASSTPGRPEQYF. The V and J genes are TRBV5-1 and TRBJ2-7; D gene unclear. V shed 4 bases and J shed 6 bases, with 14 bases lying between them. The CDR3 is 13 amino acids. Germline loops: CDR1 SGHRS, CDR2 YFSETQ.

The chain uses TRBV28 and TRBJ2-7; 7 bases fit TRBD2. CDR1 is MDHEN and CDR2 is SYDVKM in the germline V gene. Losses at the gene ends were 7 bases for V and 3 bases for J; bases not matched to a gene: 9. There are 14 residues in the CDR3. The CDR3 nucleotides are TGTGCCAGCACCCCGGGGGGTTCTTTCTACGAGCAGTACTTC. Protein: CASTPGGSFYEQYF.

This clone was seen a few times. This chain connects TRBV2 to TRBJ1-5; D uncertain. Trimming left V 4 bases short and J 6 bases short, with 10 bases between. Germline lookup yields CDR1 SNHLY and CDR2 FYNNEI. This CDR3 comprises 13 residues. This CDR3 reads CASSGLLSQPQHF. Written as DNA, the CDR3 is TGTGCCAGCAGTGGGCTCCTTTCTCAGCCCCAGCATTTT.

This rearrangement joins TRBV11-2 to TRBJ2-5, with 7 bases that match TRBD2. The CDR3 is 13 residues long. The V gene end was trimmed by 1 base and the J gene end by 7 bases; junction bases not matched to a gene: 3. Looked up from germline, CDR1 is SGHAT and CDR2 is FQNNGV. CDR3 sequence: CASSLGLAGTQYF. The CDR3 nucleotides read TGTGCCAGCAGCTTAGGACTAGCCGGGACCCAGTACTTC.

The CDR3 region has the DNA TGTGCCAGTAACCGGGACAGGGGAGGCACTGAAGCTTTCTTT. Amino acids: CASNRDRGGTEAFF. This sequence joins TRBV28 and TRBJ1-1; 10 bases line up with TRBD1. The junction had 8 bases not matched to a gene; V was cut back by 9 bases and J by 4 bases. Germline values: CDR1 MDHEN, CDR2 SYDVKM. The CDR3 length is 14 residues.

The chain joins TRBV10-3 to TRBJ1-2; no reliable D call. V lost 2 bases and J lost 3, with 7 bases in between. Looked up from germline, CDR1 is ENHRY and CDR2 is SYGVKD. The CDR3 contains 13 residues. The CDR3 is CAISEIQYYGYTF. The CDR3 DNA follows: TGTGCCATCAGTGAGATACAGTACTATGGCTACACCTTC.

In nucleotides, the CDR3 is TGTGCCAGCAAGGGGAGCGGGAGAAACGAGCAGTACTTC. This sequence encodes CASKGSGRNEQYF. The chain couples TRBV6-1 to TRBJ2-7; TRBD2 matches 8 bases. CDR3 length equals 13 residues. The ends lost 7 bases at V and 5 bases at J; junction bases unmatched: 7. Germline V gene sequence: CDR1 MNHNS, CDR2 SASEGT.

The chain carries TRBV2 and TRBJ2-2; no definite D call. Germline V gene lookup returns CDR1 SNHLY and CDR2 FYNNEI. The CDR3 runs 14 residues. Deletions cut 7 bases from V and 4 bases from J, with 13 bases between. The CDR3 DNA is TGTGCCAGCAAGCCCGCGGCGCGCACCGGGGAGCTGTTTTTT. It codes for CASKPAARTGELFF.

V usage is TRBV6-6 and J usage is TRBJ1-1; no reliable D call. The CDR3 sequence is 12 residues long. Germline V gene data show CDR1 as MNHNY and CDR2 as SVGAGI (reference sequence). Trimming removed 6 bases from V and 0 bases from J, with 5 bases in between. The CDR3 nucleotides are TGTGCCAGCAGCTTTCTGAACACTGAAGCTTTCTTT. This translates into CASSFLNTEAFF.

The chain recombines TRBV15 with TRBJ2-1; TRBD1 aligns across 8 bases. Trimming at V came to 5 bases and at J to 5 bases, leaving 8 bases not matched to a gene. The length of the CDR3 is 15 residues. Per germline, CDR1 LNHNV and CDR2 YYDKDF (reference sequence). The CDR3 DNA reads as TGTGCCACCAGCGGCTGGGACAGGTCGCACAATGAGCAGTTCTTC. Its protein is CATSGWDRSHNEQFF.

The rearrangement links TRBV4-2 to TRBJ1-4, with a tentative D call TRBD1 (6 bases). This CDR3 spans 17 amino acids. Germline CDR1 reads LGHNA; CDR2 reads YNFKEQ. Trimming took off 0 bases at V and 5 bases at J, with 16 bases between the two ends. The CDR3 nucleotides are TGTGCCAGCAGCCAAGATGGGGTGACAGGTGAGAATGAAAAACTGTTTTTT. Encoded protein: CASSQDGVTGENEKLFF.

This chain uses TRBV7-9 with TRBJ2-5; D perhaps matches TRBD2 (6 bases). The CDR3 is 15 residues long. The V gene's germline CDR1 is SEHNR and CDR2 FQNEAQ (reference sequence). V lost 2 bases, J lost 1 base, and 11 bases lay in between. The CDR3 DNA reads as TGTGCCAGCAGCTTAAACTCCGGGAGCCAAGAGACCCAGTACTTC. Its protein is CASSLNSGSQETQYF. Based on the CDR3 plus reference TRBV7-9 and TRBJ2-5, the full variable domain is DTGVSQNPRHKITKRGQNVTFRCDPISEHNRLYWYRQTLGQGPEFLTYFQNEAQLEKSRLLSDRFSAERPKGSFSTLEIQRTEQGDSAMYLCASSLNSGSQETQYFGPGTRLLVL.

The rearrangement links TRBV5-1 to TRBJ2-7, with 14 bases identical to TRBD2. Germline V CDR1 and CDR2: SGHRS, YFSETQ. The CDR3 is 21 amino acids. V shed 4 bases and J 1 base; nucleotides not matched to a gene: 19. This CDR3 reads CASSLRGGTSGSHVGSYEQYF. The CDR3 DNA reads TGCGCCAGCAGCCTACGCGGGGGGACTAGCGGGAGTCACGTGGGTTCCTACGAGCAGTACTTC.

V gene TRBV5-4 combines with J gene TRBJ2-4; the D gene is possibly TRBD1 (6 bases). There are 18 residues in the CDR3. Germline V gene data show CDR1 as SGHNT and CDR2 as YYREEE (reference sequence). V lost 0 bases, J lost 1 base, and 17 bases lay in between. The CDR3 DNA sequence: TGTGCCAGCAGCTTGGGGCAGCAGGGGTTGGGGGCCAAAAACATTCAGTACTTC. This encodes CASSLGQQGLGAKNIQYF.

This chain joins TRBV19 and TRBJ2-2; the D is unclear. This CDR3 has 12 amino acids. Germline V CDR1 and CDR2: LNHDA, SQIVND (reference sequence). The V and J ends lost 5 bases and 5 bases respectively, with 6 bases between them. CDR3: CASSVQTGELFF. The CDR3 DNA reads TGTGCCAGTAGTGTCCAGACCGGGGAGCTGTTTTTT. The full variable domain, its missing parts supplied by reference TRBV19 and TRBJ2-2, is DGGITQSPKYLFRKEGQNVTLSCEQNLNHDAMYWYRQDPGQGLRLIYYSQIVNDFQKGDIAEGYSVSREKKESFPLTVTSAQKNPTAFYLCASSVQTGELFFGEGSRLTVL.

This chain uses TRBV7-6 with TRBJ2-7; possibly TRBD1 for D (5 bases). The CDR3 spans 12 residues. The V and J ends lost 1 base and 6 bases respectively, with 7 bases between them. Germline CDR1 SGHVS, CDR2 FNYEAQ. The CDR3 DNA follows: TGTGCCAGCAGCTTAGGGGGCCTCGAGCAGTACTTC. Encoded protein: CASSLGGLEQYF.